Reported below is one TCR beta chain. Germline V gene data show CDR1 as LGHNA and CDR2 as YNFKEQ. J was trimmed by 10 bases and V by 1 base; bases with no gene match: 15. CDR3 length: 17 amino acids. This entry belongs to a study of identical twins. Via MiXCR, TCRdb re-called the 5' RACE reads, giving one row per CDR3 protein. The table includes 1.5 million to 2 million distinct CDR3 sequences, about 32% detected once. This chain joins TRBV4-2 and TRBJ2-1, with 8 positions matching TRBD2. The sequenced sample was cord blood. This receptor was identified in a newborn girl in good health. In DNA, the CDR3 is TGTGCCAGCAGCCAAGCCGGGACTAGAGTGCGCTCGGGAGAGCAGTTCTTC. This encodes CASSQAGTRVRSGEQFF.